The 9 T cell receptor beta chains below all came from one sample that was sequenced in a study of blood T cells in healthy people across ages. Alongside a J-beta primer mix, a sample-barcoded 5' primer served in a second PCR lasting roughly 6 to 11 cycles. TCRdb recomputed calls from the 5' RACE reads with MiXCR, one row per CDR3 protein. The sample holds 1.6 million or so distinct CDR3 sequences, approximately 32% seen once. The sequencing sample was made of blood. All receptors derive from a woman aged 30 to 39 in good health.

This clonotype showed up just a few times. The chain employs TRBV20-1 and TRBJ2-7, with 8 bases identical to TRBD2. From germline, CDR1 is DFQATT and CDR2 SNEGSKA (reference sequence). This CDR3 has 15 residues. With 7 bases clipped from V and 2 bases from J, the junction kept 13 bases outside the gene matches. The CDR3 DNA follows: TGCAGTGGAATATTACCGGGACTAGTCCCCTACGAGCAGTACTTC. Translating gives CSGILPGLVPYEQYF.

The chain joins TRBV3-1 to TRBJ2-3, with no clear D. Trimming pared 8 bases from V and 0 bases from J, leaving 12 bases between. In germline, CDR1 is LGHDT, CDR2 YNNKEL (reference sequence). The CDR3 is 14 residues long. The CDR3 protein is CASRPESSTDTQYF. CDR3 DNA sequence: TGTGCCAGCCGCCCAGAGAGTAGCACAGATACGCAGTATTTT.

As regards this clonotype: Relative to the germline gene, one junction end is altered; a read error may explain this. V is TRBV20-1 and J is TRBJ2-1; D is possibly TRBD2 (7 bases). The CDR3 runs 17 residues. The V gene's germline CDR1 is DFQATT and CDR2 SNEGSKA (reference sequence). CDR3 DNA sequence: TGCAGTGCTAGCGTATCCTCTTCGGGGGGCCGCTACGATGAGCAGTTCTTC. Translated, it gives CSASVSSSGGRYDEQFF.

This chain links TRBV6-5 with TRBJ2-1; TRBD1 aligns across 7 bases. Per the germline V gene, CDR1 is MNHEY and CDR2 is SVGAGI. Unmatched junction bases numbered 3, after V lost 0 bases and J lost 7 bases. The length of the CDR3 is 14 residues. CDR3 nucleotides: TGTGCCAGCAGTTACTCGGGACAGCTAAATGAGCAGTTCTTC. It is translated as CASSYSGQLNEQFF.

V is TRBV10-2 and J is TRBJ2-7, with D uncertain. The CDR3 contains 13 residues. The V gene lost 3 bases and the J gene lost 3 bases, with 9 bases spanning the gap. Per the germline V gene, CDR1 is WSHSY and CDR2 is SAAADI. The CDR3 DNA reads as TGCGCCAGCAGTGATCCAGATGGCTACGAGCAGTACTTC. Its translation: CASSDPDGYEQYF.

V gene TRBV7-3 combines with J gene TRBJ2-2, with D perhaps TRBD2 (6 bases). Trimming cost V 6 bases and J 4 bases, with 12 bases left between them. This CDR3 spans 14 amino acids. Germline CDR1 is SGHTA and CDR2 is FQGTGA. The CDR3 is CASSERVLTGELFF. The CDR3 bases are TGTGCCAGCAGTGAGCGGGTCCTCACCGGGGAGCTGTTTTTT.

In DNA, the CDR3 is TGTGCCAGCAGCTTATTTGGAGGGGACAGCACGAACTATGGCTACACCTTC. It is translated as CASSLFGGDSTNYGYTF. The chain combines TRBV7-8 with TRBJ1-2, with 7 bases aligning to TRBD1. CDR1 is SGHVS, CDR2 FQNEAQ, per germline. V lost 2 bases, J lost 2 bases, and 11 bases stayed unmatched. CDR3 length: 17 amino acids.

There are a few counts of this clonotype. This chain joins TRBV24-1 and TRBJ2-3; no clear D. V was shortened by 5 bases and J by 7 bases, with 6 bases between the two germline ends. In germline, CDR1 is KGHDR, CDR2 SFDVKD. The CDR3 loop spans 11 amino acids. The CDR3: CATSGWNTQYF. CDR3 DNA: TGTGCCACCAGTGGGTGGAATACGCAGTATTTT.

This clonotype has more than one count but fewer than ten. This sequence joins TRBV20-1 and TRBJ2-5, with no clear D. CDR3 size: 13 residues. Trimming took 0 bases from V and 7 from J, leaving 12 bases between them. Germline-derived CDR1 and CDR2 are DFQATT and SNEGSKA (reference sequence). The CDR3 here is CSARDGAVGTQYF. As DNA, the CDR3 is TGCAGTGCTAGAGATGGTGCAGTGGGGACCCAGTACTTC.